Listed below are T cell receptor beta chains from one sample, sequenced in a study of CD8+ T cells in alopecia areata. The protocol was immunoSEQ multiplex PCR, while the TCRdb copy is restricted to in-frame clones and leaves out a portion. The sample has more than 200,000 clones; more than 60% are singletons. This specimen was CD4+ T cells sorted from blood, taken at week 44, from a patient treated with tofacitinib. The receptors stem from a human donor with alopecia areata. Both conserved end residues are part of each CDR3. A D gene is named only where the DNA matches it firmly. Clone size, where shown, is once, few, many, or a class for clones that have expanded.

CDR3 length: 13; clone size: .; V gene: TRBV2; D gene: TRBD1; J gene: TRBJ1-2; CDR3 protein: CASSAQGLGGYTF; CDR3 DNA: TGTGCCAGCAGTGCACAGGGGCTGGGAGGCTACACCTTC
CDR3 length: 12; clone size: .; V gene: TRBV10-2; D gene: .; J gene: TRBJ2-5; CDR3 protein: CASSAGGETQYF; CDR3 DNA: TGCGCCAGCAGTGCCGGTGGGGAGACCCAGTACTTC
CDR3 length: 14; clone size: .; V gene: TRBV29-1; D gene: .; J gene: TRBJ1-5; CDR3 protein: CSVAWGGTDEPQHF; CDR3 DNA: TGCAGCGTTGCATGGGGGGGCACCGACGAGCCCCAGCATTTT
CDR3 length: 11; clone size: few; V gene: TRBV29-1; D gene: .; J gene: TRBJ1-4; CDR3 protein: CSVQWDEKLFF; CDR3 DNA: TGCAGCGTCCAATGGGATGAAAAACTGTTTTTT
CDR3 length: 12; clone size: .; V gene: TRBV29-1; D gene: .; J gene: TRBJ1-3; CDR3 protein: CSVEETGNTIYF; CDR3 DNA: TGCAGCGTTGAGGAGACTGGAAACACCATATATTTT
CDR3 length: 12; clone size: .; V gene: TRBV30; D gene: .; J gene: TRBJ1-2; CDR3 protein: CAWVAGRYGYTF; CDR3 DNA: TGTGCCTGGGTGGCGGGACGGTATGGCTACACCTTC
CDR3 length: 14; clone size: .; V gene: TRBV13; D gene: .; J gene: TRBJ1-2; CDR3 protein: CASSFTGASGGYTF; CDR3 DNA: TGTGCCAGCAGCTTCACGGGGGCGAGTGGTGGCTACACCTTC
CDR3 length: 15; clone size: once; V gene: TRBV2; D gene: TRBD2; J gene: TRBJ2-5; CDR3 protein: CASSWTSGAQETQYF; CDR3 DNA: TGTGCCAGCAGTTGGACTAGCGGGGCCCAAGAGACCCAGTACTTC
CDR3 length: 14; clone size: .; V gene: TRBV11-1; D gene: .; J gene: TRBJ2-1; CDR3 protein: CASSPRTGRNEQFF; CDR3 DNA: TGTGCCAGCAGCCCTCGGACCGGTAGGAATGAGCAGTTCTTC
CDR3 length: 13; clone size: .; V gene: TRBV29-1; D gene: TRBD1; J gene: TRBJ1-5; CDR3 protein: CSVRDSGNQPQHF; CDR3 DNA: TGCAGCGTCCGGGACAGCGGGAATCAGCCCCAGCATTTT
CDR3 length: 15; clone size: .; V gene: TRBV18; D gene: .; J gene: TRBJ1-5; CDR3 protein: CASSPPGPSNQPQHF; CDR3 DNA: TGTGCCAGCTCACCACCAGGGCCTAGCAATCAGCCCCAGCATTTT
CDR3 length: 15; clone size: once; V gene: TRBV27; D gene: .; J gene: TRBJ1-5; CDR3 protein: CASSLIASDNQPQHF; CDR3 DNA: TGTGCCAGCAGTTTAATAGCCAGCGACAATCAGCCCCAGCATTTT
CDR3 length: 12; clone size: .; V gene: TRBV29-1; D gene: .; J gene: TRBJ1-1; CDR3 protein: CSLRLRGTEAFF; CDR3 DNA: TGCAGCCTAAGGCTCCGGGGGACTGAAGCTTTCTTT
CDR3 length: 14; clone size: .; V gene: TRBV5-1; D gene: .; J gene: TRBJ2-3; CDR3 protein: CASSLGGDTDTQYF; CDR3 DNA: TGCGCCAGCAGCTTGGGAGGGGACACAGATACGCAGTATTTT
CDR3 length: 18; clone size: few; V gene: TRBV7-2; D gene: .; J gene: TRBJ2-3; CDR3 protein: CASSLRPQGPGWTDTQYF; CDR3 DNA: TGTGCCAGCAGCTTAAGGCCCCAAGGTCCCGGATGGACAGATACGCAGTATTTT
CDR3 length: 15; clone size: .; V gene: TRBV4-3; D gene: .; J gene: TRBJ2-5; CDR3 protein: CASSQELRNQETQYF; CDR3 DNA: TGCGCCAGCAGCCAAGAGTTGCGGAACCAAGAGACCCAGTACTTC
CDR3 length: 15; clone size: .; V gene: TRBV27; D gene: TRBD1; J gene: TRBJ2-3; CDR3 protein: CASSPTGTETDTQYF; CDR3 DNA: TGTGCCAGCAGTCCCACCGGGACAGAAACAGATACGCAGTATTTT
CDR3 length: 15; clone size: few; V gene: TRBV6-5; D gene: .; J gene: TRBJ1-2; CDR3 protein: CASSPQGSANYGYTF; CDR3 DNA: TGTGCCAGCAGCCCCCAGGGGTCAGCTAACTATGGCTACACCTTC
CDR3 length: 14; clone size: few; V gene: TRBV30; D gene: .; J gene: TRBJ1-5; CDR3 protein: CAWSVRVSNQPQHF; CDR3 DNA: TGTGCCTGGAGTGTCAGGGTTAGCAATCAGCCCCAGCATTTT
CDR3 length: 15; clone size: .; V gene: TRBV30; D gene: .; J gene: TRBJ1-5; CDR3 protein: CAWSRDSAGNQPQHF; CDR3 DNA: TGTGCCTGGAGCCGAGACTCCGCTGGCAATCAGCCCCAGCATTTT
CDR3 length: 14; clone size: .; V gene: TRBV13; D gene: .; J gene: TRBJ2-7; CDR3 protein: CASSLGGPRYEQYF; CDR3 DNA: TGTGCCAGCAGCTTAGGTGGACCTCGTTACGAGCAGTACTTC
CDR3 length: 14; clone size: .; V gene: TRBV19; D gene: TRBD2; J gene: TRBJ2-7; CDR3 protein: CASSIGRGDYEQYF; CDR3 DNA: TGTGCCAGTAGTATCGGGAGGGGAGACTACGAGCAGTACTTC
CDR3 length: 16; clone size: .; V gene: TRBV7-3; D gene: TRBD2; J gene: TRBJ2-1; CDR3 protein: CASSSLAGGQRNEQFF; CDR3 DNA: TGTGCCAGCAGCTCACTAGCGGGGGGCCAACGCAATGAGCAGTTCTTC
CDR3 length: 15; clone size: .; V gene: TRBV11-2; D gene: .; J gene: TRBJ1-1; CDR3 protein: CASSYMTGTNGEAFF; CDR3 DNA: TGTGCCAGCAGCTACATGACCGGGACTAATGGTGAAGCTTTCTTT
CDR3 length: 17; clone size: .; V gene: TRBV4-1; D gene: .; J gene: TRBJ1-2; CDR3 protein: CASSQERQGGVGGGYTF; CDR3 DNA: TGCGCCAGCAGCCAAGAGAGGCAGGGCGGAGTAGGAGGCGGCTACACCTTC
CDR3 length: 14; clone size: .; V gene: TRBV10-2; D gene: .; J gene: TRBJ2-3; CDR3 protein: CASSEWSATDTQYF; CDR3 DNA: TGCGCCAGCAGTGAGTGGTCTGCTACAGATACGCAGTATTTT
CDR3 length: 17; clone size: .; V gene: TRBV30; D gene: TRBD1; J gene: TRBJ2-4; CDR3 protein: CAWSVRGQGLAKNIQYF; CDR3 DNA: TGTGCCTGGAGTGTGAGGGGACAGGGATTAGCCAAAAACATTCAGTACTTC
CDR3 length: 15; clone size: .; V gene: TRBV15; D gene: TRBD2; J gene: TRBJ2-7; CDR3 protein: CATTRGGSFSYEQYF; CDR3 DNA: TGTGCCACCACTCGGGGGGGTTCCTTCTCCTACGAGCAGTACTTC
CDR3 length: 13; clone size: .; V gene: TRBV25-1; D gene: TRBD1; J gene: TRBJ1-1; CDR3 protein: CASRGQGSTEAFF; CDR3 DNA: TGTGCCAGCAGGGGACAGGGGTCCACTGAAGCTTTCTTT
CDR3 length: 15; clone size: .; V gene: TRBV7-8; D gene: .; J gene: TRBJ1-6; CDR3 protein: CASSLRNTLNSPLHF; CDR3 DNA: TGTGCCAGCAGCTTACGGAACACGCTAAATTCACCCCTCCACTTT
CDR3 length: 11; clone size: .; V gene: TRBV7-2; D gene: .; J gene: TRBJ1-2; CDR3 protein: CASSFTGRYTF; CDR3 DNA: TGTGCCAGCAGCTTTACAGGCCGCTACACCTTC
CDR3 length: 13; clone size: .; V gene: TRBV30; D gene: TRBD1; J gene: TRBJ2-5; CDR3 protein: CAWCWTGVETQYF; CDR3 DNA: TGTGCCTGGTGCTGGACAGGGGTCGAGACCCAGTACTTC
CDR3 length: 15; clone size: once; V gene: TRBV29-1; D gene: .; J gene: TRBJ2-1; CDR3 protein: CSVDSPLRGGNEQFF; CDR3 DNA: TGCAGCGTTGACTCGCCTTTAAGGGGCGGGAATGAGCAGTTCTTC
CDR3 length: 12; clone size: .; V gene: TRBV4-2; D gene: .; J gene: TRBJ2-3; CDR3 protein: CASSQEFNTQYF; CDR3 DNA: TGTGCCAGCAGCCAAGAATTCAATACGCAGTATTTT
CDR3 length: 14; clone size: few; V gene: TRBV15; D gene: .; J gene: TRBJ2-7; CDR3 protein: CATSRDRHTGEQYF; CDR3 DNA: TGTGCCACCAGCAGAGATCGACATACGGGCGAGCAGTACTTC
CDR3 length: 14; clone size: .; V gene: TRBV5-1; D gene: .; J gene: TRBJ2-7; CDR3 protein: CASSPSLSSYEQYF; CDR3 DNA: TGCGCCAGCAGCCCTAGCCTGAGCTCCTACGAGCAGTACTTC
CDR3 length: 16; clone size: .; V gene: TRBV27; D gene: TRBD2; J gene: TRBJ2-1; CDR3 protein: CASSSEGLARYNEQFF; CDR3 DNA: TGTGCCAGCAGTTCCGAGGGACTAGCGAGATACAATGAGCAGTTCTTC
CDR3 length: 14; clone size: once; V gene: TRBV29-1; D gene: .; J gene: TRBJ2-7; CDR3 protein: CSAQLLRSDYEQYF; CDR3 DNA: TGCAGCGCTCAATTGTTGCGGTCCGACTACGAGCAGTACTTC
CDR3 length: 13; clone size: few; V gene: TRBV5-1; D gene: .; J gene: TRBJ2-3; CDR3 protein: CASRRGSTDTQYF; CDR3 DNA: TGCGCCAGCAGACGAGGTTCCACAGATACGCAGTATTTT
CDR3 length: 15; clone size: .; V gene: TRBV5-1; D gene: .; J gene: TRBJ2-7; CDR3 protein: CASSPGPDNRYEQYF; CDR3 DNA: TGCGCCAGCAGCCCGGGACCTGACAACCGCTACGAGCAGTACTTC
CDR3 length: 13; clone size: .; V gene: TRBV30; D gene: .; J gene: TRBJ1-4; CDR3 protein: CAWNGQGREKLFF; CDR3 DNA: TGTGCCTGGAATGGGCAGGGACGCGAAAAACTGTTTTTT
CDR3 length: 17; clone size: few; V gene: TRBV5-4; D gene: TRBD2; J gene: TRBJ2-3; CDR3 protein: CASSLGGSGGPEDTQYF; CDR3 DNA: TGTGCCAGCAGCTTGGGCGGTAGCGGGGGGCCTGAAGATACGCAGTATTTT
CDR3 length: 14; clone size: few; V gene: TRBV29-1; D gene: TRBD1; J gene: TRBJ1-1; CDR3 protein: CSVDGTGGGTEAFF; CDR3 DNA: TGCAGCGTTGACGGGACAGGGGGCGGGACTGAAGCTTTCTTT
CDR3 length: 13; clone size: .; V gene: TRBV29-1; D gene: TRBD1; J gene: TRBJ1-2; CDR3 protein: CSVPGQGVGGYTF; CDR3 DNA: TGCAGCGTGCCGGGACAGGGGGTAGGTGGCTACACCTTC